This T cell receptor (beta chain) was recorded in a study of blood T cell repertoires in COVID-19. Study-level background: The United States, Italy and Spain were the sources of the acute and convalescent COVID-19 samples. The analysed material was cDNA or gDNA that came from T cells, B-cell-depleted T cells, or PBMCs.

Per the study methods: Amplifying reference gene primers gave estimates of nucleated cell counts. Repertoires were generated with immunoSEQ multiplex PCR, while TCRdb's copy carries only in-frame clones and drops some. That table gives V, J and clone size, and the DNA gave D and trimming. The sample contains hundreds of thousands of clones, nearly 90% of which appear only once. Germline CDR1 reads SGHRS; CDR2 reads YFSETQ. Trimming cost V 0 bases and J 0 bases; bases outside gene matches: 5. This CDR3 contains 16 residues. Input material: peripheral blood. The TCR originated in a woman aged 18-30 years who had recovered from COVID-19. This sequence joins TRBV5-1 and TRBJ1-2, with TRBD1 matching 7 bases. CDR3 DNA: TGCGCCAGCAGCTTGGGGACAGGAGCAGCTAACTATGGCTACACCTTC. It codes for CASSLGTGAANYGYTF.